This note documents a single T cell receptor beta chain sequence. The CDR3 sequence is 15 residues long. Germline CDR1 is PRHDT and CDR2 is FYEKMQ (reference sequence). Between the trimmed V and J ends, which lost 2 bases and 2 bases, there was a span of 10 bases. The source of the sample is a study of control samples from healthy donors and cancer patients. The repertoire was sequenced with immunoSEQ multiplex PCR; TCRdb's copy has only in-frame clones and lacks some. Among 150,000 to 170,000 clones, approximately 94% were seen once, and the ten largest hold approximately 6%. Sequencing used blood. The receptor comes from a man aged 35-49 years in good health. This chain connects TRBV13 to TRBJ1-3, with TRBD1 as a possible D gene (5 bases). DNA for the CDR3: TGTGCCAGCAGCTTAAGGGCAGGGCCTGGAAACACCATATATTTT. Protein sequence: CASSLRAGPGNTIYF.